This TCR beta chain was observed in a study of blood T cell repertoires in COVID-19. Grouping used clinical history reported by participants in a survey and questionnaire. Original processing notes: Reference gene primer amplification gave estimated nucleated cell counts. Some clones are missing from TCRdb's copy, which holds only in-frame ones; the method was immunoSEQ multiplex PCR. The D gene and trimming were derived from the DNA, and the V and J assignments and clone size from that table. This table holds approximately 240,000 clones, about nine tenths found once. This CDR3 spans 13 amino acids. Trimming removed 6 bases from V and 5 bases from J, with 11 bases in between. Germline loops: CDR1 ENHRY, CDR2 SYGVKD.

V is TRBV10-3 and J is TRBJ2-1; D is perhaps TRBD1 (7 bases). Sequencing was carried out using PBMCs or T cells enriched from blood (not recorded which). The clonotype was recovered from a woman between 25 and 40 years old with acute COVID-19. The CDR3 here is CAIREGADNEQFF. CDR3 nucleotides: TGTGCCATCAGGGAGGGGGCAGACAATGAGCAGTTCTTC.